The 30 T cell receptor beta chains below all came from one sample that was sequenced in a study of T cells in localized non-small cell lung cancer. Only in-frame clones appear in the TCRdb table, and some are missing; sequencing was by immunoSEQ multiplex PCR. The sample carries about 130,000 clones, more than 80% recorded once. Here the sequenced sample was peripheral blood, taken before any cancer treatment. The receptor source for this set is a female donor over 55 with stage I lung adenocarcinoma.

The chain carries TRBV10-1 and TRBJ2-7; 7 nucleotides agree with TRBD1. V dropped 2 bases and J dropped 3; count of bases not matched to a gene: 4. Germline V gene sequence: CDR1 WNHNN, CDR2 SYGVQD (reference sequence). The CDR3 extends over 14 amino acids. The CDR3 region is CASSEGTARYEQYF. CDR3 coding DNA: TGCGCCAGCAGTGAGGGGACAGCTCGCTACGAGCAGTACTTC.

The gene calls are TRBV6-1 and TRBJ2-3; TRBD2 agrees at 9 bases. The CDR3 contains 16 residues. Germline V lookup: CDR1 MNHNS, CDR2 SASEGT. V lost 4 bases, J lost 2 bases, and 7 bases stayed unmatched. In DNA, the CDR3 is TGTGCCAGCAGTGTGGCGGGAGGGCCCCCCACAGATACGCAGTATTTT. Translation: CASSVAGGPPTDTQYF.

This rearrangement joins TRBV28 to TRBJ1-1, with D possibly TRBD1 on 5 matching bases. The CDR3 contains 15 residues. V gave up 4 bases and J gave up 4 bases, with 16 bases separating them. Germline V gives CDR1 MDHEN, CDR2 SYDVKM. CDR3 sequence reads: CASSWDRRWGTEAFF. Written as DNA, the CDR3 is TGTGCCAGCAGTTGGGACCGTCGGTGGGGCACTGAAGCTTTCTTT.

The genes are TRBV18 and TRBJ1-1; D remains unclear. The CDR3 has 13 residues. Trimming stripped 0 bases from V and 8 bases from J, with 10 bases between. CDR1 is KGHSH and CDR2 is LQKENI in the germline V gene. The CDR3 protein is CASSPPSQTEAFF. In DNA form, the CDR3 reads TGTGCCAGCTCACCACCTTCACAAACCGAAGCTTTCTTT. Drawing the rest from reference TRBV18 and TRBJ1-1, the complete variable domain is NAGVMQNPRHLVRRRGQEARLRCSPMKGHSHVYWYRQLPEEGLKFMVYLQKENIIDESGMPKERFSAEFPKEGPSILRIQQVVRGDSAAYFCASSPPSQTEAFFGQGTRLTVV.

This clone was seen a few times. V and J are TRBV5-1 and TRBJ1-1; TRBD1 aligns across 7 bases. The CDR3 consists of 11 residues. Germline values: CDR1 SGHRS, CDR2 YFSETQ. Trimming cost V 3 bases and J 12 bases; bases outside gene matches: 5. CDR3 sequence (DNA): TGCGCCAGCAGCTCGACAGGGAGAACTTTCTTT. Translation gives CASSSTGRTFF.

This clone was found once. The V call is TRBV5-3, the J call TRBJ2-1; 9 positions match TRBD2. TRBV5-3 counts as an open reading frame of uncertain function. CDR3 length equals 14 residues. With V trimmed by 5 bases and J by 4 bases, 4 bases remained unmatched. Written as DNA, the CDR3 is TGTGCCAGAAGGCGGGAGGGCCGTTACAATGAGCAGTTCTTC. Protein sequence: CARRREGRYNEQFF.

This sequence joins TRBV11-2 and TRBJ1-1; perhaps TRBD1 as D (5 bases). Looked up from germline, CDR1 is SGHAT and CDR2 is FQNNGV. Deletions cut 1 base from V and 5 bases from J, with 17 bases between. The CDR3 length is 16 residues. The CDR3 protein is CASSLGGGGRGTEAFF. The DNA for the CDR3 is TGTGCCAGCAGCTTAGGGGGCGGAGGCCGGGGAACTGAAGCTTTCTTT.

The V and J genes are TRBV7-9 and TRBJ2-1, with D perhaps TRBD2 (7 bases). Trimming shortened V by 5 bases and J by 3 bases, and 17 bases separated the two germline ends. This CDR3 contains 16 residues. Per the germline V gene, CDR1 is SEHNR and CDR2 is FQNEAQ (reference sequence). For the CDR3, the DNA is TGTGCCAGCAGCAAACCTGGGGGGGGCAGCTACAATGAGCAGTTCTTC. Amino acid sequence: CASSKPGGGSYNEQFF.

V gene TRBV11-2 combines with J gene TRBJ2-4; 12 bases match TRBD1. V shed 5 bases, J shed 1 base, and the junction held 3 bases outside the gene matches. This CDR3 contains 16 residues. CDR1 is SGHAT and CDR2 is FQNNGV in the germline V gene. The CDR3 sequence is CASSQGQGAAKNIQYF. In DNA, the CDR3 is TGTGCCAGCAGCCAGGGACAGGGGGCTGCCAAAAACATTCAGTACTTC.

The chain carries TRBV29-1 and TRBJ2-4; 7 nucleotides align to TRBD2. V trimming: 3 bases; J trimming: 0 bases; junction bases outside the gene matches: 5. The germline V gene has CDR1 SQVTM and CDR2 ANQGSEA. The CDR3 loop spans 15 amino acids. CDR3 nucleotide sequence: TGCAGCGTTGAGGTGGGAGGGTTAGCCAAAAACATTCAGTACTTC. It yields the protein CSVEVGGLAKNIQYF.

The rearrangement joins TRBV6-5 to TRBJ2-7; D not resolved. V was clipped by 4 bases and J by 13 bases, with 20 bases between them. The length of the CDR3 is 13 residues. Germline V gene data show CDR1 as MNHEY and CDR2 as SVGAGI. The CDR3 DNA sequence: TGTGCCAGCAGTTCTTCCTTGACCAGACACCACTACTTC. This codes for CASSSSLTRHHYF.

CDR3 protein: CASSEGAGGPFTEQFF. The CDR3, as DNA: TGTGCCAGCAGTGAAGGCGCGGGAGGGCCGTTTACTGAGCAGTTCTTC. This chain connects TRBV6-1 to TRBJ2-1; 9 bases match TRBD2. The V segment lost 1 base and the J segment 9 bases; nucleotides outside the gene matches: 10. The CDR3 length is 16 residues. The germline CDR1 and CDR2 sequences are MNHNS and SASEGT.

V is TRBV9 and J is TRBJ2-7; no definite D call. The V end was cut by 0 bases, the J end by 2 bases, with 9 bases between. The length of the CDR3 is 14 residues. Germline-derived CDR1 and CDR2 are SGDLS and YYNGEE. CDR3 nucleotides: TGTGCCAGCAGCGTAGAGGCCGGAGCCTACGAGCAGTACTTC. Protein product: CASSVEAGAYEQYF.

This sequence joins TRBV7-9 and TRBJ2-3; 10 bases are a match to TRBD2. V was pared by 4 bases and J by 0 bases, with 10 bases of the junction left unmatched. The CDR3 runs 18 residues. Germline CDR1 is SEHNR and CDR2 is FQNEAQ (reference sequence). The CDR3 nucleotides read TGTGCCAGCAGCTACCCACAGCGGGAGGGTGAAAGCACAGATACGCAGTATTTT. Protein product: CASSYPQREGESTDTQYF.

CDR3 sequence: CASSQEILVGEQYF. DNA of the CDR3: TGTGCCAGCAGCCAAGAGATTCTAGTAGGCGAGCAGTACTTC. V usage is TRBV4-2 and J usage is TRBJ2-7; D gene uncertain. Trimming stripped 0 bases from V and 6 bases from J, with 12 bases between. Germline V gene lookup returns CDR1 LGHNA and CDR2 YNFKEQ. The CDR3 sequence is 14 residues long.

The chain recombines TRBV11-3 with TRBJ2-2; 9 bases are a match to TRBD1. The J segment lost 3 bases and the V segment lost 3 bases, leaving 5 bases of the junction unmatched. The CDR3 sequence is 16 residues long. Germline CDR1 SGHNT, CDR2 YENEEA. This chain's CDR3 is CASSLTGQGYTGELFF. CDR3 nucleotides: TGTGCCAGCAGCTTGACGGGACAGGGATACACCGGGGAGCTGTTTTTT.

The CDR3 DNA reads TGCGCCAGCAGCTTGGCTCCAGTCTCCTCTGGAAACACCATATATTTT. Residues: CASSLAPVSSGNTIYF. The chain employs TRBV5-1 and TRBJ1-3; D unresolved. This CDR3 is 16 amino acids long. V was shortened by 0 bases and J by 0 bases, with 10 bases between the two germline ends. In germline, CDR1 is SGHRS, CDR2 YFSETQ.

The rearrangement links TRBV11-2 to TRBJ2-5; D gene unclear. The CDR3 contains 15 residues. Germline assignment: CDR1 SGHAT and CDR2 FQNNGV. V was pared by 6 bases and J by 1 base, with 15 bases between. The CDR3 sequence is CASSHWLRTQETQYF. CDR3 sequence (DNA): TGTGCCAGCAGTCATTGGCTCAGGACCCAAGAGACCCAGTACTTC.

The V gene is TRBV5-1, the J gene TRBJ2-6; tentatively, D is TRBD2 (6 bases). Trimming stripped 3 bases from V and 4 bases from J, with 20 bases between. CDR1 is SGHRS and CDR2 is YFSETQ in the germline V gene. The CDR3 spans 18 residues. The chain's CDR3 is CASSWYGPRESGANVLTF. CDR3 sequence (DNA): TGCGCCAGCAGCTGGTACGGGCCCCGGGAGTCCGGGGCCAACGTCCTGACTTTC.

V is TRBV2 and J is TRBJ2-5; tentatively, D is TRBD1 (5 bases). The V gene lost 7 bases and the J gene lost 2 bases, with 17 bases spanning the gap. Germline V gene lookup returns CDR1 SNHLY and CDR2 FYNNEI. The CDR3 has 15 amino acids. CDR3 in amino acids: CASTPQGGKQETQYF. DNA of the CDR3: TGTGCCAGCACGCCCCAGGGCGGAAAACAAGAGACCCAGTACTTC.

The J gene is TRBJ2-1, the V gene TRBV5-8; no firm D call. The germline V and J ends were trimmed by 0 bases and 4 bases, with 14 bases remaining between them. CDR3 length equals 16 residues. The V gene's germline CDR1 is SGHTS and CDR2 YDEGEE. In nucleotides, the CDR3 is TGTGCCAGCAGCTTGGGAGCAGACCGTCTTTACAATGAGCAGTTCTTC. It is translated as CASSLGADRLYNEQFF.

V and J are TRBV1 and TRBJ2-5; TRBD2 was called by the table and not checked on the DNA. TRBV1 is recorded as a pseudogene. The CDR3 totals 19 residues. Written as DNA, the CDR3 is TGCACCAGCAGCCACGGGACTAGCGGGAGGCTCCATCACCAAGAGACCCAGTACTTC. Protein sequence: CTSSHGTSGRLHHQETQYF.

V usage is TRBV10-1 and J usage is TRBJ2-2; 11 positions match TRBD1. Trimming took 6 bases from V and 3 from J; bases not matched to a gene: 6. This CDR3 contains 16 residues. Germline V gene sequence: CDR1 WNHNN, CDR2 SYGVQD (reference sequence). CDR3 in amino acids: CASRASGQGDTGELFF. In DNA, the CDR3 is TGCGCCAGCAGGGCGTCGGGACAGGGGGACACCGGGGAGCTGTTTTTT.

CDR3 bases: TGTGCCAGCAGTGGTATCTTAACAGGGCCTGAAGCTTTCTTT. Translated, it gives CASSGILTGPEAFF. The rearrangement uses TRBV27 and TRBJ1-1, with TRBD1 as a possible D gene (6 bases). The CDR3 is 14 amino acids. V lost 5 bases to trimming and J lost 6 bases, with 16 bases between them. The germline V gene has CDR1 MNHEY and CDR2 SMNVEV (reference sequence).

The rearrangement uses TRBV27 and TRBJ2-5; 8 positions agree with TRBD2. Germline V lookup: CDR1 MNHEY, CDR2 SMNVEV (reference sequence). CDR3 length: 13 residues. Trimming removed 3 bases from V and 3 bases from J; junction bases left unmatched: 0. The CDR3 coding sequence is TGTGCCAGCAGTTTGGGACTAGAAGAGACCCAGTACTTC. Translated, it gives CASSLGLEETQYF.

The CDR3 reads CASSFGGYRTYNEQFF. DNA of the CDR3: TGTGCCAGCAGTTTTGGGGGTTACCGAACCTACAATGAGCAGTTCTTC. The J gene is TRBJ2-1, the V gene TRBV27; D tentatively reads TRBD1 or TRBD2 (5 bases each). Germline V gives CDR1 MNHEY, CDR2 SMNVEV (reference sequence). CDR3 length equals 16 residues. Trimming pared 3 bases from V and 2 bases from J, leaving 14 bases between.

The CDR3 region has the DNA TGTGCCAGCAGTTTAAGGTGGACTGAAGCTTTCTTT. This translates into CASSLRWTEAFF. The chain recombines TRBV28 with TRBJ1-1; no reliable D call. The CDR3 loop spans 12 amino acids. Trimming shortened V by 2 bases and J by 5 bases, and 6 bases separated the two germline ends. Germline CDR1 is MDHEN and CDR2 is SYDVKM. Based on the CDR3 plus reference TRBV28 and TRBJ1-1, the full variable domain is DVKVTQSSRYLVKRTGEKVFLECVQDMDHENMFWYRQDPGLGLRLIYFSYDVKMKEKGDIPEGYSVSREKKERFSLILESASTNQTSMYLCASSLRWTEAFFGQGTRLTVV.

V usage is TRBV11-1 and J usage is TRBJ2-1; 12 bases match TRBD2. Losses at the gene ends were 1 base for V and 13 bases for J; bases not matched to a gene: 14. The germline V gene encodes CDR1 SGHAT and CDR2 FQDESV (reference sequence). The CDR3 spans 17 residues. The CDR3 nucleotides read TGTGCCAGCAGCTTAGATTTTCCTAGCGGGAGGGCCGTCGAACAGTTCTTC. Amino acid sequence: CASSLDFPSGRAVEQFF.

The chain couples TRBV6-6 to TRBJ2-7; 10 bases fit TRBD2. V was pared by 10 bases and J by 4 bases, with 10 bases of the junction left unmatched. Germline V gives CDR1 MNHNY, CDR2 SVGAGI (reference sequence). The CDR3 is 14 residues long. The CDR3 sequence: CATTMRTSGYEQYF. For the CDR3, the DNA is TGTGCCACTACAATGCGGACTAGCGGTTACGAGCAGTACTTC.

The rearrangement links TRBV12-5 to TRBJ2-2; D is perhaps TRBD2 (6 bases). Germline V lookup: CDR1 LGHNT, CDR2 FRNRAP. The CDR3 is made up of 17 amino acids. The V gene lost 5 bases and the J gene lost 6 bases, with 22 bases spanning the gap. CDR3 nucleotide sequence: TGTGCTAGTGGTGAGGGGAGAGGAGGGATTAACCCCGGGGAGCTGTTTTTT. Amino acids: CASGEGRGGINPGELFF.